These 2 T cell receptor beta chains were all obtained from the same sample, sequenced in a study of blood T cell repertoires in COVID-19. TCRdb keeps only in-frame clones here, not all; method: immunoSEQ multiplex PCR. Seen here are 40,000 or so clones, 90% observed once, and the top ten hold less than 3%. The sample consisted of peripheral blood. The receptors originated from a man aged 45-60 years with active COVID-19.

The chain joins TRBV29-1 to TRBJ1-6, with TRBD1 identical over 7 bases. CDR1 and CDR2 from the germline V gene are SQVTM and ANQGSEA. This CDR3 spans 13 amino acids. Unmatched junction bases numbered 3, after V lost 4 bases and J lost 6 bases. CDR3 sequence (DNA): TGCAGCGTTGGACAGGGAGTTAATTCACCCCTCCACTTT. Protein sequence: CSVGQGVNSPLHF.

The chain has TRBV6-1 and TRBJ1-5; tentative D call: TRBD1 (5 bases). Per the germline V gene, CDR1 is MNHNS and CDR2 is SASEGT. The CDR3 spans 16 residues. V lost 4 bases, J lost 7 bases, and 20 bases lay in between. Written as DNA, the CDR3 is TGTGCCAGCAGTGCAAGGAAGGGTAAGCAGGGCCAGCCCCAGCATTTT. Translating gives CASSARKGKQGQPQHF.